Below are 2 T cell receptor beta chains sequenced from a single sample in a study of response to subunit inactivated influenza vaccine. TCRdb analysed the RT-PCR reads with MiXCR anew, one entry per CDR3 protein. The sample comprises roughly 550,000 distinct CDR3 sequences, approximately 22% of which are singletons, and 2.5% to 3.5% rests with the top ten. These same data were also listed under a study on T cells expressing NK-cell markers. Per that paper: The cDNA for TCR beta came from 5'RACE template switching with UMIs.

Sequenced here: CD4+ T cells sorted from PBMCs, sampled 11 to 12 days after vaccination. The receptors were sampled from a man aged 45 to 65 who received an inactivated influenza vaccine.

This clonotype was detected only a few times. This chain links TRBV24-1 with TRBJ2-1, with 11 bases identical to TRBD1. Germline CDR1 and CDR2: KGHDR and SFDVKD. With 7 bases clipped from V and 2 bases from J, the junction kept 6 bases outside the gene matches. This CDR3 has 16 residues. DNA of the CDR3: TGTGCCACCAGCGGGACAGGGGGAAAGGCCTACAATGAGCAGTTCTTC. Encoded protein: CATSGTGGKAYNEQFF.

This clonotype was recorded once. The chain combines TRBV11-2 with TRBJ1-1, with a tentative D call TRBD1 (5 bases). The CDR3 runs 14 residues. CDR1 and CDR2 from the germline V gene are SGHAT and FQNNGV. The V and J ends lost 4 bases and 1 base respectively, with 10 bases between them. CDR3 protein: CASSWGEWNTEAFF. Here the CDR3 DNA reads TGTGCCAGCAGCTGGGGGGAGTGGAACACTGAAGCTTTCTTT.